This is a list of T cell receptor beta chains from one sample in a study of T cell changes during pregnancy in multiple sclerosis. Produced via immunoSEQ multiplex PCR; TCRdb's table is partial and in-frame only. The sample carries around 100,000 clones, 92% recorded once. Sequenced here: peripheral blood, sampled after pregnancy. These receptors all come from a female donor with multiple sclerosis, enrolled in a pregnancy study. Both conserved end residues are part of each CDR3. D genes are given only for firm matches. Expanded clones get a size class; other rows say once, few or many, or leave the size out.

v_gene	abundance	d_gene	j_gene	len	CDR3nt	CDR3aa
TRBV7-2	-	-	TRBJ1-3	16	TGTGCCAGCAGCTTAGAGCCTTCTCCCCCAGGAAACACCATATATTTT	CASSLEPSPPGNTIYF
TRBV10-3	-	TRBD1	TRBJ2-7	12	TGTGCCATCAGCCCGGACAGGGGCGAGCAGTACTTC	CAISPDRGEQYF
TRBV2	-	TRBD1	TRBJ1-1	14	TGTGCCAGCAGCAGTAGACAGGGGCTGACTGAAGCTTTCTTT	CASSSRQGLTEAFF
TRBV4-1	-	TRBD2	TRBJ2-7	16	TGCGCCAGCAGCCCTGTCCCTAGCGGGAGTTCGTGGGAGCAGTACTTC	CASSPVPSGSSWEQYF
TRBV19	-	-	TRBJ1-1	15	TGTGCCAGTACTATCCCCCGGACAGCGAACACTGAAGCTTTCTTT	CASTIPRTANTEAFF
TRBV19	-	-	TRBJ1-5	14	TGTGCCAGCCGCAGGCAGATCAGCAATCAGCCCCAGCATTTT	CASRRQISNQPQHF
TRBV14	-	TRBD2	TRBJ2-1	17	TGTGCCAGCAGCCAAGGTCTCCGGACTAGCGTACACAATGAGCAGTTCTTC	CASSQGLRTSVHNEQFF
TRBV28	-	TRBD1	TRBJ1-5	14	TGTGCCAGCAGTCGGGACAGGGGTGGCCAGCCCCAGCATTTT	CASSRDRGGQPQHF
TRBV7-2	-	-	TRBJ2-7	15	TGTGCCAGCAGCTTAGTCGGGACACAAAAACACGAGCAGTACTTC	CASSLVGTQKHEQYF
TRBV5-1	-	TRBD2	TRBJ2-2	20	TGCGCCAGCAGCTCCACTCTAAGCGGGAGGCTTTCGAGGGGCACCGGGGAGCTGTTTTTT	CASSSTLSGRLSRGTGELFF
TRBV28	-	TRBD1	TRBJ2-7	16	TGTGCCAGCAGTGCCCCGAGGACAGGGGGCCGTATCGAGCAGTACTTC	CASSAPRTGGRIEQYF
TRBV6-1	-	TRBD1	TRBJ2-1	15	TGTGCCAGCAGTGAAGTGATTGGACAGGCGGATGAGCAGTTCTTC	CASSEVIGQADEQFF
TRBV5-6	few	TRBD1	TRBJ1-6	15	TGTGCCAGCAGCTTTGGGACAGGCCTTGATTCACCCCTCCACTTT	CASSFGTGLDSPLHF
TRBV5-6	-	-	TRBJ2-5	13	TGTGCCAGCAGCTTGCCCGGGGAAGAGACCCAGTACTTC	CASSLPGEETQYF
TRBV7-9	-	-	TRBJ2-7	12	TGTGCCAGCAGTACTAGTGTCGGCGAGCAGTACTTC	CASSTSVGEQYF
TRBV28	once	-	TRBJ1-1	15	TGTGCCAGCAGTTTAGGGGGGGCTTTAGGGACTGAAGCTTTCTTT	CASSLGGALGTEAFF
TRBV4-3	-	-	TRBJ1-1	14	TGCGCCAGCAGCCAAGGACAGCTGAACACTGAAGCTTTCTTT	CASSQGQLNTEAFF
TRBV27	-	-	TRBJ1-2	14	TGTGCCAGCAGTTTCCAGGGTTCTAACTATGGCTACACCTTC	CASSFQGSNYGYTF
TRBV21-1	-	-	TRBJ2-1	15	-	CASSIVGGGADEQFF
TRBV5-1	-	-	TRBJ2-1	17	TGCGCCAGCAGGCCTAGCAGTCGTCTGGAATCCTACAATGAGCAGTTCTTC	CASRPSSRLESYNEQFF
TRBV27	-	TRBD1	TRBJ2-7	16	TGTGCCAGCAGCCTATCCCTGGGACAGGGAACCTACGAGCAGTACTTC	CASSLSLGQGTYEQYF
TRBV6-4	many	TRBD2	TRBJ2-3	14	TGTGCCAGCAGTGAGCGGGGGGCCACAGATACGCAGTATTTT	CASSERGATDTQYF
TRBV7-2	-	TRBD2	TRBJ2-7	16	TGTGCCAGCAGCTTCTGGACTAGCGGGAGGTCGTCCGAGCAGTACTTC	CASSFWTSGRSSEQYF
TRBV7-9	-	TRBD2	TRBJ2-5	16	TGTGCCAGCAGCTTTGGACTAGCGGGAGGCGGCGAGACCCAGTACTTC	CASSFGLAGGGETQYF
TRBV28	-	TRBD1	TRBJ2-6	16	TGTGCCAGCAGACAGGGGATTGCGTCTGGGGCCAACGTCCTGACTTTC	CASRQGIASGANVLTF
TRBV29-1	-	-	TRBJ2-2	14	TGCAGCGTTGGCCTAGGGGGCGGGATCGGGGAGCTGTTTTTT	CSVGLGGGIGELFF
TRBV7-9	-	-	TRBJ2-5	14	TGTGCCAGCAGCTTAGCCGGGACTCCCATGGGCCAGTACTTC	CASSLAGTPMGQYF
TRBV5-4	-	-	TRBJ1-2	16	TGTGCCAGCAGCTTGGGCCCGGACAGCGCTAACTATGGCTACACCTTC	CASSLGPDSANYGYTF
TRBV7-9	-	-	TRBJ2-1	17	TGTGCCAGCAGCTTCTCCCCATCCGCGAGCTCCTACAATGAGCAGTTCTTC	CASSFSPSASSYNEQFF
TRBV15	-	TRBD1	TRBJ1-5	15	TGTGCCACCAGCAGTTGGGACAGTCTCAATCAGCCCCAGCATTTT	CATSSWDSLNQPQHF
TRBV2	-	-	TRBJ1-1	13	TGTGCCAGCGATGTCCAGGGTAACACTGAAGCTTTCTTT	CASDVQGNTEAFF
TRBV5-6	-	TRBD2	TRBJ2-7	13	TGTGCCAGCAGCCGGGGGAGGGTCTACGAGCAGTACTTC	CASSRGRVYEQYF
TRBV6-1	-	TRBD1	TRBJ2-4	22	TGTGCCAGCAGTGAAGAGGGGTCGACAGGGAGTATCGGCCTTCTAGCCAAAAACATTCAGTACTTC	CASSEEGSTGSIGLLAKNIQYF
TRBV6-6	-	-	TRBJ1-6	10	TGTGCCGCCGGTTTTTCACCCCTCCACTTT	CAAGFSPLHF
TRBV30	few	-	TRBJ1-5	12	TGTGCCTGGAGCGGACTGAATCAGCCCCAGCATTTT	CAWSGLNQPQHF
TRBV7-9	-	-	TRBJ2-1	15	TGTGCCAGCAGCTTGGACAGTAGGTCCTACAATGAGCAGTTCTTC	CASSLDSRSYNEQFF
TRBV28	-	-	TRBJ1-4	11	TGTGCCAGCAGCGCTAATGAAAAACTGTTTTTT	CASSANEKLFF
TRBV6-1	-	-	TRBJ1-1	12	TGTGCCAGCAGTCGGGTGAACACTGAAGCTTTCTTT	CASSRVNTEAFF
TRBV27	-	-	TRBJ2-6	13	TGTGCCAGCATCTTCTCTGGGGCCAACGTCCTGACTTTC	CASIFSGANVLTF
TRBV28	-	-	TRBJ1-4	13	TGTGCCAGCAGTAATGGGCGGGGTGAAAAACTGTTTTTT	CASSNGRGEKLFF
TRBV28	-	TRBD2	TRBJ2-2	20	TGTGCCAGCAATCCATCGTTTTGGGGACTAGCAGCTTCGAACACCGGGGAGCTGTTTTTT	CASNPSFWGLAASNTGELFF
TRBV25-1	-	-	TRBJ2-1	11	TGTGCCAGCAGTGAAGGTAGTGAACAGTTCTTC	CASSEGSEQFF